A few counts support the clone carrying this T cell receptor (beta chain). Its antigen is unidentified. This specimen belongs to a study of identical twins. TCRdb itself ran the 5' RACE reads through MiXCR, one entry per CDR3 protein. The data contain about 530,000 distinct CDR3 sequences, 13% to 15% of them singletons. Study-level results: Invariant MAIT and iNKT cells could partly confound zero-insertion analyses.

The CDR3 covers 17 residues. Germline V lookup: CDR1 SGHVS, CDR2 FQNEAQ. After removal of 0 bases from V and 2 bases from J, the junction contained 10 bases not matched to a gene. The same data also went into a second study, on yellow fever vaccine responses in identical twins.

The sequenced sample consisted of CD4+ T cells sorted from blood. This chain uses TRBV7-8 with TRBJ2-7, with TRBD1 matching 7 bases. This sequence was found in a woman aged 18-29 years in good health. The DNA for the CDR3 is TGTGCCAGCAGCTTAGCGACCTGGGGGACAGTGGCCTACGAGCAGTACTTC. Translated, it gives CASSLATWGTVAYEQYF.